These 32 T cell receptor beta chains share one sample of origin, sequenced in a study of PD-L1 blockade in urothelial cancer. TCRdb's copy holds only in-frame clones and misses some; the assay was immunoSEQ multiplex PCR. The sample yields under 100,000 clones, around 89% seen once. Time point: pretreatment peripheral blood. The sample in question was PBMCs, obtained around atezolizumab (anti-PD-L1) treatment. The receptor set was obtained from a man in his 60s with urothelial cancer.

In regard to this clone: One end of the junction does not line up with germline, which may come from a read error. The chain uses TRBV7-7 and TRBJ2-5, with 7 bases identical to TRBD1. This CDR3 spans 15 amino acids. Germline V gene lookup returns CDR1 SSHAT and CDR2 FNYEAQ (reference sequence). CDR3 sequence: CASSPGTAFQETQYF. The CDR3 nucleotides are TGTGCTAGCAGCCCGGGGACAGCGTTTCAAGAGACCCAGTACTTC. Combining the CDR3 with reference TRBV7-7 and TRBJ2-5 gives the whole variable domain GAGVSQSPRYKVTKRGQDVTLRCDPISSHATLYWYQQALGQGPEFLTYFNYEAQPDKSGLPSDRFSAERPEGSISTLTIQRTEQRDSAMYRCASSPGTAFQETQYFGPGTRLLVL.

V gene TRBV7-9 combines with J gene TRBJ2-7; D is uncertain. This CDR3 contains 13 residues. Trimming took 2 bases from V and 2 from J, leaving 7 bases between them. Per the germline V gene, CDR1 is SEHNR and CDR2 is FQNEAQ (reference sequence). CDR3 DNA sequence: TGTGCCAGCAGCTTAACAGAGACCTACGAGCAGTACTTC. It codes for CASSLTETYEQYF.

With regard to this clone: Other DNA sequences in the sample encode the same CDR3. The rearrangement uses TRBV29-1 and TRBJ2-1; 9 bases align to TRBD1. CDR1 and CDR2 from the germline V gene are SQVTM and ANQGSEA. This CDR3 spans 14 amino acids. The DNA for the CDR3 is TGCAGTGTCGGAACAGGGGGCACGTCCAATGAGCAGTTCTTC. This sequence encodes CSVGTGGTSNEQFF.

This chain uses TRBV5-5 with TRBJ1-6; 10 nucleotides agree with TRBD1. V lost 4 bases and J lost 6; bases outside the gene matches: 7. Germline V CDR1 and CDR2: SGHKS, YYEKEE (reference sequence). The CDR3 spans 16 residues. The chain's CDR3 is CASSRDWTGGNSPLHF. DNA of the CDR3: TGTGCCAGCAGCCGAGACTGGACAGGGGGTAATTCACCCCTCCACTTT.

The chain has TRBV7-2 and TRBJ1-1; D is uncertain. The V end was cut by 6 bases, the J end by 1 base, with 9 bases between. The CDR3 has 13 residues. Germline lookup yields CDR1 SGHTA and CDR2 FQGNSA. CDR3 amino acids: CASSYVGNTEAFF. The CDR3 nucleotides read TGTGCCAGCAGTTACGTCGGGAACACTGAAGCTTTCTTT.

V is TRBV11-2 and J is TRBJ2-2, with 10 bases aligning to TRBD1. This CDR3 region has 15 residues. The J segment lost 6 bases and the V segment lost 6 bases, leaving 7 bases of the junction unmatched. Looked up from germline, CDR1 is SGHAT and CDR2 is FQNNGV. The CDR3 sequence is CASSRQGAGAGELFF. CDR3 DNA sequence: TGTGCCAGCAGTAGACAGGGGGCGGGGGCCGGGGAGCTGTTTTTT.

This chain joins TRBV10-3 and TRBJ1-3, with D hard to call. V was clipped by 3 bases and J by 4 bases, with 16 bases between them. Per germline, CDR1 ENHRY and CDR2 SYGVKD. The CDR3 contains 16 residues. DNA of the CDR3: TGTGCCATCAGTGATTTTGTGGAAGAGGGCGGAAACACCATATATTTT. Its translation is CAISDFVEEGGNTIYF.

The chain couples TRBV4-2 to TRBJ2-1; 14 bases align to TRBD2. The CDR3 sequence is 17 residues long. J was trimmed by 10 bases and V by 0 bases; bases with no gene match: 8. Germline V CDR1 and CDR2: LGHNA, YNFKEQ. CDR3: CASSQEPGLAGDSEQFF. For the CDR3, the DNA is TGTGCCAGCAGCCAAGAACCGGGACTAGCGGGAGATAGCGAGCAGTTCTTC.

CDR3 DNA sequence: TGTGCCAGCAGCCTAGGGAGTAAGGCTTTCTTT. It is translated as CASSLGSKAFF. This chain uses TRBV7-8 with TRBJ1-1; no firm D call. CDR1 is SGHVS, CDR2 FQNEAQ, per germline. V dropped 5 bases and J dropped 11 bases, with 12 bases sitting between them. The CDR3 consists of 11 residues. Combining the CDR3 with reference TRBV7-8 and TRBJ1-1 gives the whole variable domain GAGVSQSPRYKVAKRGQDVALRCDPISGHVSLFWYQQALGQGPEFLTYFQNEAQLDKSGLPSDRFFAERPEGSVSTLKIQRTQQEDSAVYLCASSLGSKAFFGQGTRLTVV.

V and J are TRBV5-1 and TRBJ2-5; TRBD1 agrees at 7 bases. The CDR3 loop spans 16 amino acids. Trimming removed 4 bases from V and 7 bases from J; junction bases left unmatched: 16. The germline CDR1 and CDR2 sequences are SGHRS and YFSETQ. The CDR3 sequence is CASSPRTGRSLGTQYF. For the CDR3, the DNA is TGCGCCAGCAGCCCTCGGACAGGCCGGAGTCTGGGGACCCAGTACTTC.

A few counts support this clone. J is TRBJ1-1 and V is TRBV15; tentatively, D is TRBD1 (6 bases). CDR1 and CDR2 from the germline V gene are LNHNV and YYDKDF (reference sequence). Trimming pared 5 bases from V and 10 bases from J, leaving 17 bases between. CDR3 size: 13 residues. CDR3 protein: CATSPSSQGVAFF. The CDR3 DNA reads as TGTGCCACCAGCCCCTCCTCACAGGGAGTAGCTTTCTTT.

V gene TRBV27 combines with J gene TRBJ1-5; a possible D gene is TRBD1 (5 bases). V was pared by 6 bases and J by 2 bases, with 11 bases between. CDR1 MNHEY and CDR2 SMNVEV come from the germline V gene (reference sequence). The CDR3 length is 14 residues. In DNA form, the CDR3 reads TGTGCCAGCAGAAGGGGATCAGGCAATCAGCCCCAGCATTTT. This gives the protein CASRRGSGNQPQHF.

This chain joins TRBV9 and TRBJ2-1; D is perhaps TRBD2 (7 bases). V was pared by 7 bases and J by 2 bases, with 10 bases between. This CDR3 spans 13 amino acids. Germline-derived CDR1 and CDR2 are SGDLS and YYNGEE. DNA for the CDR3: TGTGCCAGCCAGCGGGACACCTACAATGAGCAGTTCTTC. As protein: CASQRDTYNEQFF.

The genes are TRBV6-5 and TRBJ2-1, with TRBD2 identical over 8 bases. The ends lost 4 bases at V and 8 bases at J; junction bases unmatched: 4. Germline assignment: CDR1 MNHEY and CDR2 SVGAGI. The CDR3 loop spans 13 amino acids. This CDR3 is CASSSLSGDEQFF. The CDR3 DNA reads as TGTGCCAGCAGTTCCCTTAGCGGGGATGAGCAGTTCTTC.

This chain links TRBV30 with TRBJ2-7; 7 nucleotides agree with TRBD2. Germline-derived CDR1 and CDR2 are GTSNPN and SVGIG (reference sequence). V lost 2 bases and J lost 4; bases outside the gene matches: 2. The CDR3 length is 12 residues. In DNA, the CDR3 is TGTGCCTGGAGTTGGGGGGGGTACGAGCAGTACTTC. This gives the protein CAWSWGGYEQYF.

This clone was recorded once. V and J are TRBV5-1 and TRBJ2-1, with a weak D call TRBD2 (6 bases). The germline V gene encodes CDR1 SGHRS and CDR2 YFSETQ. This CDR3 contains 15 residues. V dropped 3 bases and J dropped 4 bases, with 14 bases sitting between them. The CDR3 DNA follows: TGCGCCAGCAGCTCAGACGGGACTTCGTACAATGAGCAGTTCTTC. It yields the protein CASSSDGTSYNEQFF.

The rearrangement uses TRBV6-1 and TRBJ2-3, with D maybe TRBD1 (6 bases). CDR3 length: 12 residues. V dropped 8 bases and J dropped 0 bases, with 6 bases sitting between them. Looked up from germline, CDR1 is MNHNS and CDR2 is SASEGT. The CDR3 DNA is TGTGCCAGCGGGGGCAGCACAGATACGCAGTATTTT. Protein: CASGGSTDTQYF.

The J gene is TRBJ2-2, the V gene TRBV2; tentatively, D is TRBD2 (6 bases). The CDR3 length is 13 residues. Per germline, CDR1 SNHLY and CDR2 FYNNEI. The germline V and J ends were trimmed by 6 bases and 6 bases, with 11 bases remaining between them. The CDR3 bases are TGTGCCAGCAGCGGGCGGGGCGCCGGGGAGCTGTTTTTT. As protein: CASSGRGAGELFF. Together with reference TRBV2 and TRBJ2-2, the CDR3 gives the full variable domain: EPEVTQTPSHQVTQMGQEVILRCVPISNHLYFYWYRQILGQKVEFLVSFYNNEISEKSEIFDDQFSVERPDGSNFTLKIRSTKLEDSAMYFCASSGRGAGELFFGEGSRLTVL.

This rearrangement joins TRBV18 to TRBJ2-5; TRBD2 matches at 7 bases. With V trimmed by 3 bases and J by 5 bases, 9 bases remained unmatched. Germline V gene lookup returns CDR1 KGHSH and CDR2 LQKENI. This CDR3 has 15 residues. The CDR3 sequence: CASSPVTGGEETQYF. The CDR3 DNA reads TGTGCCAGCTCACCTGTTACGGGAGGTGAGGAGACCCAGTACTTC.

This chain joins TRBV4-1 and TRBJ2-3, with D perhaps TRBD2 (7 bases). Germline assignment: CDR1 MGHRA and CDR2 YSYEKL. V shed 0 bases and J shed 6 bases, with 16 bases lying between them. The CDR3 is made up of 16 amino acids. DNA of the CDR3: TGCGCCAGCAGCCAAGAAGGTCGGGGGGCGGGGGATACGCAGTATTTT. This gives the protein CASSQEGRGAGDTQYF.

The rearrangement joins TRBV16 to TRBJ2-2; possible D gene TRBD1, 5 bases. Germline V CDR1 and CDR2: KGHSY, FQNENV. V lost 4 bases to trimming and J lost 6 bases, with 12 bases between them. There are 14 residues in the CDR3. CDR3 DNA: TGTGCCAGCAGCCGTACAGGCAATCCCGGGGAGCTGTTTTTT. It codes for CASSRTGNPGELFF.

The CDR3 region has the DNA TGCAGCATATTAGCGGGAGGGCACAATGAGCAGTTCTTC. Encoded protein: CSILAGGHNEQFF. This rearrangement joins TRBV29-1 to TRBJ2-1; the match to TRBD2 covers 11 bases. Trimming removed 8 bases from V and 5 bases from J; junction bases left unmatched: 5. Germline lookup yields CDR1 SQVTM and CDR2 ANQGSEA. The CDR3 is made up of 13 amino acids.

The CDR3 protein is CASSLGTATYEQYF. CDR3 nucleotides: TGCGCCAGCAGCTTGGGGACAGCTACCTACGAGCAGTACTTC. The chain combines TRBV5-1 with TRBJ2-7; the D gene is possibly TRBD1 (6 bases). Germline V CDR1 and CDR2: SGHRS, YFSETQ. Trimming removed 0 bases at V and 2 bases at J, with 9 bases between. The CDR3 runs to 14 residues.

The V call is TRBV4-3, the J call TRBJ1-5, with TRBD1 matching 7 bases. V shed 3 bases, J shed 11 bases, and the junction held 7 bases outside the gene matches. Per germline, CDR1 LGHNA and CDR2 YSLEER. The CDR3 is made up of 13 amino acids. CDR3 DNA sequence: TGCGCCAGCAGCCAGAGACAGGGAGAGGCCCAGCATTTT. This translates into CASSQRQGEAQHF.

The V and J genes are TRBV7-2 and TRBJ2-2; D call uncertain. Germline lookup yields CDR1 SGHTA and CDR2 FQGNSA. The CDR3 extends over 15 amino acids. V lost 0 bases and J lost 5, with 10 bases in between. The CDR3 loop is CASSLAQFGTGELFF. CDR3 sequence (DNA): TGTGCCAGCAGCTTAGCACAGTTTGGGACCGGGGAGCTGTTTTTT.

This chain uses TRBV19 with TRBJ1-5, with 8 nucleotides matching TRBD1. The CDR3 is 16 residues long. The V gene end was trimmed by 3 bases and the J gene end by 0 bases; junction bases not matched to a gene: 4. Germline CDR1 LNHDA, CDR2 SQIVND (reference sequence). CDR3 sequence: CASSITGGVSNQPQHF. CDR3 DNA: TGTGCCAGTAGTATCACAGGGGGGGTTAGCAATCAGCCCCAGCATTTT.

This chain uses TRBV9 with TRBJ2-7, with 9 bases that match TRBD1. Germline lookup yields CDR1 SGDLS and CDR2 YYNGEE. This CDR3 comprises 15 residues. Losses at the gene ends were 4 bases for V and 4 bases for J; bases not matched to a gene: 9. CDR3 residues: CASSPAGTGLYEQYF. CDR3 DNA: TGTGCCAGCAGCCCCGCCGGGACAGGGTTGTACGAGCAGTACTTC.

The V call is TRBV28, the J call TRBJ1-5; perhaps TRBD1 as D (5 bases). In germline, CDR1 is MDHEN, CDR2 SYDVKM. The CDR3 loop spans 14 amino acids. V lost 1 base to trimming and J lost 9 bases, with 13 bases between them. The CDR3, as DNA: TGTGCCAGCAGTTTATATTCAGGGTATATGCCCCAGCATTTT. As protein: CASSLYSGYMPQHF.

The V gene is TRBV9, the J gene TRBJ1-1, with D tentatively TRBD1 (6 bases). Germline V gene sequence: CDR1 SGDLS, CDR2 YYNGEE. The V end was cut by 4 bases, the J end by 1 base, with 11 bases between. This CDR3 is built from 14 residues. Here the CDR3 reads CASSPMTGNTEAFF. CDR3 in DNA: TGTGCCAGCAGCCCGATGACAGGGAACACTGAAGCTTTCTTT.

This chain links TRBV20-1 with TRBJ1-5; D call uncertain. Germline V CDR1 and CDR2: DFQATT, SNEGSKA (reference sequence). V was cut by 0 bases and J by 12 bases, with 9 bases left in between. The CDR3 runs 11 residues. The CDR3 loop is CSAREGRYQHF. CDR3 coding DNA: TGCAGTGCTAGAGAGGGCCGCTACCAGCATTTT.

This chain joins TRBV7-3 and TRBJ2-1, with 14 bases identical to TRBD2. Germline values: CDR1 SGHTA, CDR2 FQGTGA. The CDR3 length is 15 residues. J lost 6 bases, V lost 7 bases, and 5 bases had no gene match. The CDR3 coding sequence is TGTGCCAGCAACATGGGACTAGCGGGAGTCAATGAGCAGTTCTTC. The encoded protein is CASNMGLAGVNEQFF. Together with reference TRBV7-3 and TRBJ2-1, the CDR3 gives the full variable domain: GAGVSQTPSNKVTEKGKYVELRCDPISGHTALYWYRQSLGQGPEFLIYFQGTGAADDSGLPNDRFFAVRPEGSVSTLKIQRTERGDSAVYLCASNMGLAGVNEQFFGPGTRLTVL.

V and J are TRBV7-9 and TRBJ1-3; 9 bases match TRBD1. CDR1 and CDR2 from the germline V gene are SEHNR and FQNEAQ (reference sequence). Trimming at V came to 1 base and at J to 0 bases, leaving 10 bases not matched to a gene. This CDR3 region has 19 residues. In DNA, the CDR3 is TGTGCCAGCAGCTTAGGGGACCCGGGACAGGGACTCTCTGGAAACACCATATATTTT. Translating gives CASSLGDPGQGLSGNTIYF.